The 6 T cell receptor beta chains given below trace back to one sample, sequenced in a study of blood T cell repertoires in COVID-19. Sequencing was performed with immunoSEQ multiplex PCR; in TCRdb, only in-frame clones are kept and a portion is missing. This sample has about 76,000 clones, with 70% to 90% found just once. The sample was peripheral blood. These receptors were taken from a man aged 50 to 60 with COVID-19, enrolled during active disease.

This clone showed up just once. The genes are TRBV6-5 and TRBJ1-1, with D perhaps TRBD1 (6 bases). Trimming removed 2 bases from V and 10 bases from J, with 11 bases in between. CDR3 length: 12 residues. CDR1 is MNHEY, CDR2 SVGAGI, per germline. As DNA, the CDR3 is TGTGCCAGCAGTTACCGCGGGGGGCGAGCTTTCTTT. It translates to CASSYRGGRAFF.

This clone was seen more than once but under ten times. This chain joins TRBV6-6 and TRBJ1-5; 7 bases are a match to TRBD1. V was pared by 5 bases and J by 2 bases, with 12 bases of the junction left unmatched. Germline V gene data show CDR1 as MNHNY and CDR2 as SVGAGI (reference sequence). CDR3 length equals 17 residues. CDR3 bases: TGTGCCAGCAGTCGACTAACCGACGGGACAGGCAATCAGCCCCAGCATTTT. Translating it yields CASSRLTDGTGNQPQHF.

CDR3 coding DNA: TGTGCCAGCAGCCAAGAGGGGGAAACTAGCGGGAACTCCTACGAGCAGTACTTC. Amino acid sequence: CASSQEGETSGNSYEQYF. This chain connects TRBV4-2 to TRBJ2-7, with 10 bases fitting TRBD2. The CDR3 covers 18 residues. Trimming cost V 0 bases and J 0 bases; bases outside gene matches: 8. Germline V gene sequence: CDR1 LGHNA, CDR2 YNFKEQ.

The V call is TRBV30, the J call TRBJ1-1, with unresolved D. The CDR3 has 12 residues. The V gene lost 7 bases and the J gene lost 2 bases, with 11 bases spanning the gap. Germline values: CDR1 GTSNPN, CDR2 SVGIG (reference sequence). Written as DNA, the CDR3 is TGTGCCTCCTATCCGGGTAACACTGAAGCTTTCTTT. Amino acids: CASYPGNTEAFF. Together with reference TRBV30 and TRBJ1-1, the CDR3 gives the full variable domain: SQTIHQWPATLVQPVGSPLSLECTVEGTSNPNLYWYRQAAGRGLQLLFYSVGIGQISSEVPQNLSASRPQDRQFILSSKKLLLSDSGFYLCASYPGNTEAFFGQGTRLTVV.

The V call is TRBV4-2, the J call TRBJ2-1, with a possible D match to TRBD2 (6 bases). V was pared by 0 bases and J by 6 bases, with 12 bases between. Germline loops: CDR1 LGHNA, CDR2 YNFKEQ. The CDR3 length is 15 residues. CDR3 nucleotides: TGTGCCAGCAGCCAAGATCAGACTAGTCGCAATGAGCAGTTCTTC. It yields the protein CASSQDQTSRNEQFF.

The rearrangement uses TRBV25-1 and TRBJ2-5; 16 positions agree with TRBD2. Germline assignment: CDR1 MGHDK and CDR2 SYGVNS. V lost 7 bases and J lost 4; bases outside the gene matches: 6. This CDR3 contains 16 residues. This CDR3 is CASNPGLAGGGETQYF. In DNA form, the CDR3 reads TGTGCCAGCAACCCGGGACTAGCGGGAGGGGGAGAGACCCAGTACTTC.